Presented here are 24 T cell receptor beta chains from one specimen sequenced in a study of blood T cell repertoires in COVID-19. Clones were sequenced by immunoSEQ multiplex PCR, and TCRdb holds only the in-frame ones, with some missing. The sample yields 150,000 to 200,000 clones, around 86% seen once. Input material: peripheral blood. These receptors all come from a man younger than 35 with acute or convalescent COVID-19.

This clone showed up just a few times. DNA for the CDR3: TGTGCCAGCAGCGCGCAGGGGGCTCGTTATGGCTACACCTTC. Amino acids: CASSAQGARYGYTF. V and J are TRBV9 and TRBJ1-2; 8 bases align to TRBD1. The V segment lost 3 bases and the J segment 5 bases; nucleotides outside the gene matches: 6. The germline V gene encodes CDR1 SGDLS and CDR2 YYNGEE. The CDR3 runs to 14 residues.

This clone has a single count. The CDR3 DNA reads TGTGCCAGCAGCTTGGCCCGGGACACAGTTAGTCAGCCCCAGCATTTT. This codes for CASSLARDTVSQPQHF. The V call is TRBV5-6, the J call TRBJ1-5, with D possibly being TRBD1 (6 bases). Deletions cut 0 bases from V and 6 bases from J, with 16 bases between. Germline values: CDR1 SGHDT, CDR2 YYEEEE. There are 16 residues in the CDR3.

The chain employs TRBV27 and TRBJ2-3; 11 positions match TRBD2. Germline trimming cut 6 bases from V and 5 bases from J; bases unmatched to any gene: 16. CDR1 MNHEY and CDR2 SMNVEV come from the germline V gene (reference sequence). This CDR3 has 18 amino acids. This CDR3 is CASSPIVVAGGLVDTQYF. The CDR3 DNA sequence: TGTGCCAGCAGCCCTATCGTGGTAGCGGGGGGGTTGGTAGATACGCAGTATTTT.

In its sample, this clone was seen once. The rearrangement joins TRBV27 to TRBJ2-7; 10 nucleotides match TRBD1. The germline CDR1 and CDR2 sequences are MNHEY and SMNVEV (reference sequence). The V segment lost 4 bases and the J segment 2 bases; nucleotides outside the gene matches: 23. This CDR3 has 21 residues. CDR3 DNA: TGTGCCAGCAGTTCTCAAATGGGAGGGGCACCGTTCGGGACAGGGGCCTACGAGCAGTACTTC. Translated, it gives CASSSQMGGAPFGTGAYEQYF.

This chain uses TRBV10-3 with TRBJ2-4, with 12 bases aligning to TRBD2. Trimming at V came to 0 bases and at J to 2 bases, leaving 11 bases not matched to a gene. Per the germline V gene, CDR1 is ENHRY and CDR2 is SYGVKD. This CDR3 comprises 20 residues. The CDR3 DNA sequence: TGTGCCATCAGTGAGTCGGGCCCTAGCGGGGGGGCAGGGTCCAAAAACATTCAGTACTTC. The encoded protein is CAISESGPSGGAGSKNIQYF.

This chain connects TRBV7-6 to TRBJ2-5; 13 positions agree with TRBD2. The V gene's germline CDR1 is SGHVS and CDR2 FNYEAQ. V gave up 1 base and J gave up 5 bases; unmatched junction bases: 4. The CDR3 loop spans 16 amino acids. CDR3: CASSLGLAGGFETQYF. Here the CDR3 DNA reads TGTGCCAGCAGCTTAGGACTAGCGGGGGGTTTCGAGACCCAGTACTTC.

The rearrangement links TRBV3-1 (or the pseudogene TRBV3-2) to TRBJ2-7; D perhaps matches TRBD2 (7 bases). Per the germline V gene, CDR1 is LGHDT and CDR2 is YNNKEL (reference sequence). V lost 4 bases, J lost 0 bases, and 16 bases lay in between. The CDR3 is 16 amino acids. This chain's CDR3 is CASSPFGRGFSYEQYF. In DNA, the CDR3 is TGTGCCAGCAGCCCATTTGGGAGGGGGTTCTCCTACGAGCAGTACTTC.

The chain recombines TRBV11-2 with TRBJ1-2; tentatively, D is TRBD1 (6 bases). Germline lookup yields CDR1 SGHAT and CDR2 FQNNGV. Trimming stripped 4 bases from V and 1 base from J, with 22 bases between. The CDR3 extends over 18 amino acids. The CDR3 is CASSSLTRQIQGNYGYTF. In DNA, the CDR3 is TGTGCCAGCAGCTCCCTCACCCGACAAATACAGGGTAACTATGGCTACACCTTC.

The count of this clone is one. The chain has TRBV27 and TRBJ1-6; tentative D call: TRBD1 (5 bases). Germline V gene lookup returns CDR1 MNHEY and CDR2 SMNVEV (reference sequence). V gave up 7 bases and J gave up 9 bases, with 16 bases separating them. The CDR3 loop spans 14 amino acids. The CDR3 loop reads CASTLQGLGSPLHF. The CDR3 region has the DNA TGTGCCAGCACCCTTCAGGGTCTTGGTTCACCCCTCCACTTT.

V and J are TRBV7-9 and TRBJ2-7; unclear D gene. V lost 0 bases and J 0 bases, leaving 6 bases between the germline ends. Germline V gene lookup returns CDR1 SEHNR and CDR2 FQNEAQ (reference sequence). This CDR3 has 14 amino acids. CDR3 protein: CASSLAASSYEQYV. DNA for the CDR3: TGTGCCAGCAGCTTAGCGGCCAGCTCCTACGAGCAGTACGTC.

The chain has TRBV7-9 and TRBJ1-1; D is ambiguous. The germline V gene encodes CDR1 SEHNR and CDR2 FQNEAQ (reference sequence). The germline V and J ends were trimmed by 6 bases and 5 bases, with 19 bases remaining between them. The CDR3 is made up of 15 amino acids. DNA for the CDR3: TGTGCCAGCAGTCCGACGGCCATTGAGGATACTGAAGCTTTCTTT. The encoded protein is CASSPTAIEDTEAFF.

CDR3 loop: CASSLAGNSYGYTF. DNA for the CDR3: TGTGCCAGCAGCTTGGCAGGGAATAGCTATGGCTACACCTTC. The chain employs TRBV5-6 and TRBJ1-2, with D perhaps TRBD1 (5 bases). This CDR3 region has 14 residues. Trimming took off 0 bases at V and 4 bases at J, with 10 bases between the two ends. Germline V lookup: CDR1 SGHDT, CDR2 YYEEEE.

In its sample, this clone was seen a few times. V gene TRBV30 combines with J gene TRBJ1-1; maybe TRBD1 (6 bases). The CDR3 extends over 13 amino acids. CDR1 is GTSNPN and CDR2 is SVGIG in the germline V gene (reference sequence). V was trimmed by 4 bases and J by 4 bases, leaving 13 bases between them. The CDR3 nucleotides read TGTGCCTGGACAACAGGGCCCAGCACTGAAGCTTTCTTT. It translates to CAWTTGPSTEAFF.

The rearrangement joins TRBV15 to TRBJ2-5; D remains unclear. V was clipped by 1 base and J by 4 bases, with 16 bases between them. The CDR3 runs 16 residues. The germline gives CDR1 LNHNV, CDR2 YYDKDF (reference sequence). The DNA for the CDR3 is TGTGCCACCAGCAGAGGAGGATTATCGCAAGGAGAGACCCAGTACTTC. It yields the protein CATSRGGLSQGETQYF.

This clone was seen only once. This chain links TRBV5-4 with TRBJ2-1; 7 bases line up with TRBD2. Germline trimming cut 4 bases from V and 6 bases from J; bases unmatched to any gene: 7. Germline-derived CDR1 and CDR2 are SGHNT and YYREEE (reference sequence). The CDR3 has 14 residues. CDR3 bases: TGTGCCAGCAGCCACTTCGGGACTATCAATGAGCAGTTCTTC. It translates to CASSHFGTINEQFF.

The chain couples TRBV7-8 to TRBJ1-5, with TRBD1 matching over 7 bases. CDR1 is SGHVS and CDR2 is FQNEAQ in the germline V gene. This CDR3 is 16 amino acids long. The V gene end was trimmed by 7 bases and the J gene end by 1 base; junction bases not matched to a gene: 10. The CDR3 protein is CASNPQGGRSNQPQHF. CDR3 bases: TGTGCCAGCAACCCCCAGGGGGGTAGGAGCAATCAGCCCCAGCATTTT. The full variable domain, its missing parts supplied by reference TRBV7-8 and TRBJ1-5, is GAGVSQSPRYKVAKRGQDVALRCDPISGHVSLFWYQQALGQGPEFLTYFQNEAQLDKSGLPSDRFFAERPEGSVSTLKIQRTQQEDSAVYLCASNPQGGRSNQPQHFGDGTRLSIL.

The chain carries TRBV6-6 and TRBJ1-6; D is possibly TRBD1 (5 bases). This CDR3 comprises 14 residues. Germline values: CDR1 MNHNY, CDR2 SVGAGI (reference sequence). Trimming shortened V by 3 bases and J by 10 bases, and 13 bases separated the two germline ends. The CDR3 coding sequence is TGTGCCAGCAGTTATCAGGGCTTTGGGTCACCCCTCCACTTT. Translating gives CASSYQGFGSPLHF.

V is TRBV4-1 and J is TRBJ1-1, with 7 bases aligning to TRBD1. With V trimmed by 0 bases and J by 7 bases, 14 bases remained unmatched. Germline V lookup: CDR1 MGHRA, CDR2 YSYEKL. CDR3 length: 17 amino acids. CDR3 bases: TGCGCCAGCAGCCAAGAAGGGGGCGGGCCCCTGGGGATTGAAGCTTTCTTT. As protein: CASSQEGGGPLGIEAFF.

This sequence joins TRBV11-2 and TRBJ2-5, with 8 bases aligning to TRBD1. V lost 5 bases, J lost 7 bases, and 6 bases stayed unmatched. The CDR3 has 13 amino acids. The germline V gene encodes CDR1 SGHAT and CDR2 FQNNGV. Written as DNA, the CDR3 is TGTGCCAGCAGCAACACCGGGACAGGGACCCAGTACTTC. Translating it yields CASSNTGTGTQYF.

The V and J genes are TRBV30 and TRBJ2-7; TRBD1 agrees at 11 bases. There are 12 residues in the CDR3. V trimming: 5 bases; J trimming: 4 bases; junction bases outside the gene matches: 1. Looked up from germline, CDR1 is GTSNPN and CDR2 is SVGIG (reference sequence). The CDR3 loop reads CAWGTGGYEQYF. CDR3 nucleotides: TGTGCCTGGGGGACAGGGGGGTACGAGCAGTACTTC.

The chain employs TRBV7-3 and TRBJ1-1; 8 bases line up with TRBD1. Germline CDR1 is SGHTA and CDR2 is FQGTGA. This CDR3 spans 14 amino acids. J lost 8 bases, V lost 8 bases, and 13 bases had no gene match. The CDR3 DNA reads TGTGCCAGCGGGCTGACCGGGACAGGCGACGAAGCTTTCTTT. This sequence encodes CASGLTGTGDEAFF.

As concerns this clone: Other DNA variants within this sample encode the same CDR3. CDR3 loop: CASSVERGETGELFF. The CDR3 region has the DNA TGTGCCAGCAGCGTAGAACGGGGGGAGACCGGGGAGCTGTTTTTT. J is TRBJ2-2 and V is TRBV9; 7 nucleotides align to TRBD2. Germline V CDR1 and CDR2: SGDLS, YYNGEE. This CDR3 spans 15 amino acids. V lost 0 bases, J lost 5 bases, and 4 bases stayed unmatched.

The chain combines TRBV27 with TRBJ2-3; TRBD2 matches 8 bases. The CDR3 is 15 residues long. In germline, CDR1 is MNHEY, CDR2 SMNVEV (reference sequence). The V gene end was trimmed by 4 bases and the J gene end by 0 bases; junction bases not matched to a gene: 3. DNA for the CDR3: TGTGCCAGCAGTTCCCAGCGGGGGAGCACAGATACGCAGTATTTT. It is translated as CASSSQRGSTDTQYF.

J is TRBJ1-4 and V is TRBV5-8, with D hard to call. The CDR3 is 15 amino acids. Germline V gene lookup returns CDR1 SGHTS and CDR2 YDEGEE. Trimming cost V 4 bases and J 0 bases, with 10 bases left between them. Here the CDR3 DNA reads TGTGCCAGCAGCCATTGGAGTGCAACTAATGAAAAACTGTTTTTT. This translates into CASSHWSATNEKLFF.